A selection of T cell receptor beta chains follows, all from one sample in a study of OX40 agonist ivuxolimab in advanced cancers. The assay was immunoSEQ multiplex PCR, and TCRdb's table has in-frame clones only and misses some. The sample holds some 50,000 clones; 84% are singletons and the top ten take around 4.3%. The source material was CD4+ or CD8+ T cells sorted from blood, sampled in a trial of the OX40 agonist ivuxolimab. Source of these receptors: an adult with an advanced solid tumor such as melanoma, head and neck, liver or kidney cancer. Both conserved end residues are trimmed from each CDR3. Fields, in order: V gene, J gene, clone size, CDR3 protein. Size values are once, few and many counts, or a class for expanded clones, and some rows have none.

v_gene: TRBV28; j_gene: TRBJ1-4; abundance: once; CDR3aa: ASSLGGGNEKLF
v_gene: TRBV7-2; j_gene: TRBJ2-2; abundance: -; CDR3aa: ASSLVGSGTGELF
v_gene: TRBV15; j_gene: TRBJ2-7; abundance: -; CDR3aa: ATSRDPGRGVNEQY
v_gene: TRBV5-1; j_gene: TRBJ1-1; abundance: -; CDR3aa: ASSPRQVNTEAF
v_gene: TRBV11-3; j_gene: TRBJ2-3; abundance: -; CDR3aa: ASSPLTSTDTQY
v_gene: TRBV2; j_gene: TRBJ2-7; abundance: -; CDR3aa: ASNSRQAYEQY
v_gene: TRBV19; j_gene: TRBJ2-3; abundance: medium-sized; CDR3aa: ASSIQTGGSDTQY
v_gene: TRBV30; j_gene: TRBJ2-3; abundance: -; CDR3aa: AWSVGFTQY
v_gene: TRBV11-3; j_gene: TRBJ1-1; abundance: -; CDR3aa: ASSLIESVTEAF
v_gene: TRBV5-1; j_gene: TRBJ1-4; abundance: -; CDR3aa: ASSFTATTNEKLF
v_gene: TRBV27; j_gene: TRBJ2-5; abundance: once; CDR3aa: ASSLLGVGETQY
v_gene: TRBV19; j_gene: TRBJ2-5; abundance: -; CDR3aa: ASSVGETQY
v_gene: TRBV6-1; j_gene: TRBJ2-7; abundance: -; CDR3aa: ASRLGALSNYEQY
v_gene: TRBV2; j_gene: TRBJ1-6; abundance: -; CDR3aa: ASSEARGNSPLH
v_gene: TRBV6-6; j_gene: TRBJ2-3; abundance: once; CDR3aa: ASSTQGHRTDTQY
v_gene: TRBV6-5; j_gene: TRBJ1-1; abundance: -; CDR3aa: ASSFQTQGRTEAF
v_gene: TRBV12-5; j_gene: TRBJ2-2; abundance: -; CDR3aa: ASDRVSTGELF
v_gene: TRBV29-1; j_gene: TRBJ2-3; abundance: -; CDR3aa: SVVRDWATDTQY
v_gene: TRBV28; j_gene: TRBJ1-5; abundance: few; CDR3aa: ASRSVGLNQPQH
v_gene: TRBV29-1; j_gene: TRBJ2-1; abundance: medium-sized; CDR3aa: SVDLAGVRNEQF
v_gene: TRBV2; j_gene: -; abundance: -; CDR3aa: ASISSRGRNEQY
v_gene: TRBV11-3; j_gene: TRBJ2-7; abundance: -; CDR3aa: ASKRQGFDEQY
v_gene: TRBV29-1; j_gene: TRBJ2-2; abundance: -; CDR3aa: SVAGQGGTGELF
v_gene: TRBV12-5; j_gene: TRBJ2-1; abundance: -; CDR3aa: ASGPGRAGGNFPNEQF
v_gene: TRBV23-1; j_gene: TRBJ2-7; abundance: -; CDR3aa: ASSRRGQDSYEQY
v_gene: TRBV5-1; j_gene: TRBJ1-4; abundance: -; CDR3aa: ASSGGQLRSEKLF
v_gene: TRBV5-1; j_gene: TRBJ2-3; abundance: -; CDR3aa: ASSLGGGLAGDTQY
v_gene: TRBV23-1; j_gene: TRBJ2-1; abundance: -; CDR3aa: ASSDGQGYNEQF
v_gene: TRBV18; j_gene: TRBJ2-2; abundance: -; CDR3aa: ASSPPYWDSYQREGSTGELF
v_gene: TRBV11-2; j_gene: TRBJ2-1; abundance: -; CDR3aa: ASSLMDPDNEQF
v_gene: TRBV6-1; j_gene: TRBJ2-1; abundance: -; CDR3aa: ASSERRTAYNEQF
v_gene: TRBV2; j_gene: TRBJ2-2; abundance: -; CDR3aa: ASSVDQNTGELF
v_gene: TRBV7-2; j_gene: TRBJ1-6; abundance: -; CDR3aa: ASRGDNSPLH
v_gene: TRBV29-1; j_gene: TRBJ1-2; abundance: -; CDR3aa: SVERAGRDGYT
v_gene: TRBV19; j_gene: TRBJ1-5; abundance: -; CDR3aa: ASTADRGPYSNQPQH
v_gene: TRBV28; j_gene: TRBJ1-5; abundance: -; CDR3aa: ASSPAGFDQPQH
v_gene: TRBV7-7; j_gene: TRBJ2-1; abundance: -; CDR3aa: ASSLTGQSYNEQF
v_gene: TRBV30; j_gene: TRBJ1-1; abundance: -; CDR3aa: AWSVRSENTEAF
v_gene: TRBV2; j_gene: TRBJ2-1; abundance: -; CDR3aa: ASSRTSGGYNEQF
v_gene: TRBV29-1; j_gene: TRBJ1-1; abundance: -; CDR3aa: SVVAGGAEAF
v_gene: TRBV27; j_gene: TRBJ2-3; abundance: -; CDR3aa: ASSLYVQVSSTDTQY
v_gene: TRBV4-3; j_gene: TRBJ2-1; abundance: -; CDR3aa: ASSQDLEAGGVYNEQF
v_gene: TRBV7-2; j_gene: TRBJ2-1; abundance: -; CDR3aa: ASSRIGVKSYNEQF
v_gene: TRBV9; j_gene: TRBJ2-1; abundance: -; CDR3aa: ASSVDLRKYNEQF
v_gene: TRBV19; j_gene: TRBJ1-5; abundance: -; CDR3aa: ASSPVGFSNQPQH
v_gene: TRBV7-2; j_gene: TRBJ2-5; abundance: once; CDR3aa: ASSLRAGGPETQY
v_gene: TRBV7-9; j_gene: TRBJ2-7; abundance: -; CDR3aa: ASSQDYNLAGYEQY
v_gene: TRBV6-1; j_gene: TRBJ1-2; abundance: -; CDR3aa: ASSDLRQSPNRYGYT
v_gene: TRBV6-5; j_gene: TRBJ1-1; abundance: -; CDR3aa: ASTLIYDRNTEAF
v_gene: TRBV4-3; j_gene: TRBJ1-4; abundance: -; CDR3aa: ASSQEGQGTEKLF
v_gene: TRBV6-6; j_gene: TRBJ2-3; abundance: -; CDR3aa: ASTRRGTDTQY
v_gene: TRBV11-2; j_gene: TRBJ1-1; abundance: -; CDR3aa: ASSLGTGVSTEAF
v_gene: TRBV19; j_gene: TRBJ2-2; abundance: -; CDR3aa: ASTPAAGDVGELF
v_gene: TRBV5-1; j_gene: TRBJ1-4; abundance: -; CDR3aa: ASSPWTVSEKLF
v_gene: TRBV20-1; j_gene: TRBJ2-7; abundance: few; CDR3aa: SASPDYEQY
v_gene: TRBV9; j_gene: TRBJ2-3; abundance: -; CDR3aa: ASSAEENTQY
v_gene: TRBV29-1; j_gene: TRBJ1-1; abundance: -; CDR3aa: SVDLVQDGEAF